These 15 T cell receptor beta chains came from one sample sequenced in a study of blood T cell repertoires in COVID-19. Libraries were prepared by immunoSEQ multiplex PCR; TCRdb keeps only in-frame clonotypes and omits some of them. The table shows about 230,000 clones, with 70% to 90% occurring only once. Sequencing was carried out using peripheral blood. The source of these receptors is a woman aged 65 to 85 with active or convalescent COVID-19.

The chain carries TRBV18 and TRBJ1-5, with a possible D match to TRBD1 (5 bases). CDR3 length: 16 residues. CDR1 and CDR2 from the germline V gene are KGHSH and LQKENI. Between the trimmed V and J ends, which lost 6 bases and 7 bases, there was a span of 22 bases. The CDR3 region is CASSGAGRGSLQPQHF. Here the CDR3 DNA reads TGTGCCAGCTCTGGGGCAGGGCGAGGTTCGTTACAGCCCCAGCATTTT.

The J gene is TRBJ1-1, the V gene TRBV4-2; TRBD1 is a possible D gene (5 bases). Germline CDR1 is LGHNA and CDR2 is YNFKEQ. Trimming removed 0 bases at V and 5 bases at J, with 10 bases between. This CDR3 has 14 residues. The CDR3 spells CASSQDSGRTEAFF. CDR3 nucleotide sequence: TGTGCCAGCAGCCAAGATTCAGGGCGGACTGAAGCTTTCTTT.

The V call is TRBV10-3, the J call TRBJ1-2, with 7 bases matching TRBD1. This CDR3 spans 15 amino acids. Per the germline V gene, CDR1 is ENHRY and CDR2 is SYGVKD. V lost 3 bases, J lost 8 bases, and 12 bases stayed unmatched. The CDR3 region is CAISDRGQSFLGYTF. The CDR3 nucleotides are TGTGCCATCAGTGATAGGGGACAGAGCTTTCTGGGCTACACCTTC.

The chain links TRBV10-1 to TRBJ2-7; D is perhaps TRBD1 (6 bases). V gave up 6 bases and J gave up 3 bases, with 18 bases separating them. The CDR3 spans 15 residues. Germline V gene sequence: CDR1 WNHNN, CDR2 SYGVQD (reference sequence). The CDR3 DNA reads as TGCGCCAGCAGGGTAAACAGGGTGAAGCGCTACGAGCAGTACTTC. Amino acid sequence: CASRVNRVKRYEQYF.

The rearrangement joins TRBV27 to TRBJ1-2, with 12 bases identical to TRBD1. With V trimmed by 5 bases and J by 8 bases, 6 bases remained unmatched. The CDR3 totals 14 residues. Germline CDR1 MNHEY, CDR2 SMNVEV (reference sequence). CDR3 protein: CASSTGTGGGGYTF. CDR3 coding DNA: TGTGCCAGCAGTACCGGGACAGGGGGCGGCGGCTACACCTTC.

CDR3 nucleotide sequence: TGTGCCTGCGACAAACAAGGACAGCTCAATCAGCCCCAGCATTTT. Protein sequence: CACDKQGQLNQPQHF. V is TRBV30 and J is TRBJ1-5; the D gene is possibly TRBD1 (6 bases). V was shortened by 6 bases and J by 3 bases, with 18 bases between the two germline ends. In germline, CDR1 is GTSNPN, CDR2 SVGIG (reference sequence). The CDR3 has 15 amino acids.

The chain links TRBV11-2 to TRBJ2-1, with 11 positions matching TRBD2. The CDR3 runs to 18 residues. From germline, CDR1 is SGHAT and CDR2 FQNNGV. The junction had 8 bases not matched to a gene; V was cut back by 4 bases and J by 0 bases. CDR3 sequence: CASSSIYLAGGSYNEQFF. The CDR3 region has the DNA TGTGCCAGCAGCTCCATTTATCTAGCGGGAGGCTCCTACAATGAGCAGTTCTTC.

The chain carries TRBV12-3 or TRBV12-4 and TRBJ2-2, with D perhaps matching TRBD2 (5 bases). CDR3 length: 13 amino acids. The chain's CDR3 is CASRASWGGELFF. CDR3 nucleotide sequence: TGTGCTTCGAGGGCCAGCTGGGGCGGGGAGCTGTTTTTT.

V usage is TRBV3-1 (or the pseudogene TRBV3-2) and J usage is TRBJ2-7, with 8 positions matching TRBD2. The germline V gene has CDR1 LGHDT and CDR2 YNNKEL (reference sequence). V lost 5 bases and J lost 4; bases outside the gene matches: 10. This CDR3 is built from 15 residues. The CDR3 spells CASSGLSGGGYEQYF. DNA of the CDR3: TGTGCCAGCAGCGGCTTATCGGGAGGGGGGTACGAGCAGTACTTC.

The sample holds a few counts of this clone. The rearrangement uses TRBV19 and TRBJ1-6; 9 bases align to TRBD1. This CDR3 is built from 18 residues. The V segment lost 4 bases and the J segment 8 bases; nucleotides outside the gene matches: 15. Germline CDR1 is LNHDA and CDR2 is SQIVND (reference sequence). In DNA, the CDR3 is TGTGCCAGTAGTACGTCCCGGGACAGGGTAGGGGAAGATTCACCCCTCCACTTT. Amino acids: CASSTSRDRVGEDSPLHF.

This chain uses TRBV5-6 with TRBJ1-1; 7 positions match TRBD1. Losses at the gene ends were 2 bases for V and 5 bases for J; bases not matched to a gene: 9. The CDR3 loop spans 15 amino acids. Per germline, CDR1 SGHDT and CDR2 YYEEEE. The CDR3 sequence is CASSFTQGDRTEAFF. CDR3 nucleotide sequence: TGTGCCAGCAGCTTCACCCAGGGGGATCGGACTGAAGCTTTCTTT.

This clone was seen a handful of times. The chain carries TRBV18 and TRBJ1-3, with D tentatively TRBD1 (5 bases). V lost 4 bases, J lost 0 bases, and 10 bases lay in between. Looked up from germline, CDR1 is KGHSH and CDR2 is LQKENI. The CDR3 is made up of 15 amino acids. CDR3 amino acids: CASSQGPLSGNTIYF. The CDR3 DNA follows: TGTGCCAGCTCACAGGGGCCTCTCTCTGGAAACACCATATATTTT.

This clone was picked up one time. This rearrangement joins TRBV28 to TRBJ2-3; 10 nucleotides line up with TRBD2. The J segment lost 4 bases and the V segment lost 2 bases, leaving 6 bases of the junction unmatched. The length of the CDR3 is 16 residues. The germline CDR1 and CDR2 sequences are MDHEN and SYDVKM. DNA for the CDR3: TGTGCCAGCAGTTTAAGTAGCGGGGGGCGGCCAGATACGCAGTATTTT. This codes for CASSLSSGGRPDTQYF.

This rearrangement joins TRBV5-4 to TRBJ2-7; 7 positions match TRBD1. The CDR3 runs 14 residues. V trimming: 4 bases; J trimming: 2 bases; junction bases outside the gene matches: 6. Germline V gene data show CDR1 as SGHNT and CDR2 as YYREEE (reference sequence). Here the CDR3 reads CASSLGQRTYEQYF. CDR3 DNA: TGTGCCAGCAGCCTGGGACAGAGGACCTACGAGCAGTACTTC.

V is TRBV3-1 (or the pseudogene TRBV3-2) and J is TRBJ2-7; 7 bases match TRBD2. V gave up 4 bases and J gave up 6 bases; unmatched junction bases: 6. Germline CDR1 reads LGHDT; CDR2 reads YNNKEL (reference sequence). The CDR3 is 13 amino acids. CDR3 sequence: CASSLPGTTEQYF. In DNA form, the CDR3 reads TGTGCCAGCAGCCTTCCCGGGACTACCGAGCAGTACTTC.